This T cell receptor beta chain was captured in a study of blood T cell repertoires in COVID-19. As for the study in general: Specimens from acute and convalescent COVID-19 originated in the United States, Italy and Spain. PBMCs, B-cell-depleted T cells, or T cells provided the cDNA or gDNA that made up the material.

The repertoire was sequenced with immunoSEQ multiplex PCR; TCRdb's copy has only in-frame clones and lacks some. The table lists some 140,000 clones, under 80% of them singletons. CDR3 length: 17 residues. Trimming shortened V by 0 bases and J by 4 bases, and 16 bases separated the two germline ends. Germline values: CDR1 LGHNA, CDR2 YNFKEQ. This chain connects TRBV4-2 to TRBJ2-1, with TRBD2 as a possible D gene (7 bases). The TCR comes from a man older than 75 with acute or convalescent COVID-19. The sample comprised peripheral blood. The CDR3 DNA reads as TGTGCCAGCAGCCAAGATGGGGAGGGGGTCCCTTACAATGAGCAGTTCTTC. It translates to CASSQDGEGVPYNEQFF.